The 22 T cell receptor beta chains given below trace back to one sample, sequenced in a study of blood T cell repertoires in COVID-19. Profiled with immunoSEQ multiplex PCR; TCRdb holds only in-frame clones, not every one. The sample comprises tens of thousands of clones, 90% of which are singletons, and 6.2% rests with the top ten. Source material: peripheral blood. These receptors were obtained from a man aged 40-50 years with acute or convalescent COVID-19.

The chain links TRBV23-1 to TRBJ2-1; 11 bases match TRBD2. TRBV23-1 carries the ORF label, with uncertain function. This CDR3 region has 16 residues. The trim removed 0 bases at V and 7 bases at J, leaving 5 bases unmatched. The CDR3 sequence is CASSQSGLAGGNEQFF. CDR3 DNA: TGCGCCAGCAGTCAATCGGGCCTAGCGGGAGGTAATGAGCAGTTCTTC.

This CDR3 is CASSTDTNYGYTF. In DNA form, the CDR3 reads TGTGCCAGCTCGACAGATACTAACTATGGCTACACCTTC. The chain combines TRBV18 with TRBJ1-2; TRBD1 might be the D (5 bases). The V gene's germline CDR1 is KGHSH and CDR2 LQKENI. Trimming stripped 6 bases from V and 0 bases from J, with 8 bases between. The CDR3 loop spans 13 amino acids. Variable domain in full (rest from reference TRBV18 and TRBJ1-2): NAGVMQNPRHLVRRRGQEARLRCSPMKGHSHVYWYRQLPEEGLKFMVYLQKENIIDESGMPKERFSAEFPKEGPSILRIQQVVRGDSAAYFCASSTDTNYGYTFGSGTRLTVV.

V gene TRBV4-1 combines with J gene TRBJ1-1; D is unresolved. Germline CDR1 reads MGHRA; CDR2 reads YSYEKL. V lost 1 base and J 0 bases, leaving 3 bases between the germline ends. This CDR3 has 13 residues. The CDR3 region is CASSQGMNTEAFF. Written as DNA, the CDR3 is TGCGCCAGCAGCCAAGGTATGAACACTGAAGCTTTCTTT.

This chain's CDR3 is CASSGKAGGEQFF. The CDR3 coding sequence is TGTGCCAGCAGCGGCAAAGCCGGCGGTGAGCAGTTCTTC. The chain carries TRBV7-7 and TRBJ2-1; no reliable D call. CDR3 length equals 13 residues. V was cut by 5 bases and J by 9 bases, with 14 bases left in between. Germline V gene sequence: CDR1 SSHAT, CDR2 FNYEAQ (reference sequence).

The gene calls are TRBV11-2 and TRBJ1-2; 10 nucleotides match TRBD1. Germline V gene sequence: CDR1 SGHAT, CDR2 FQNNGV. CDR3 length equals 14 residues. Trimming removed 7 bases from V and 2 bases from J; junction bases left unmatched: 4. CDR3 bases: TGTGCCAGCAAGAAGGGACAGGGGAACTATGGCTACACCTTC. Protein sequence: CASKKGQGNYGYTF.

The chain couples TRBV3-1 (or the pseudogene TRBV3-2) to TRBJ1-1, with TRBD1 matching over 7 bases. The germline CDR1 and CDR2 sequences are LGHDT and YNNKEL (reference sequence). This CDR3 comprises 15 residues. The trim removed 0 bases at V and 10 bases at J, leaving 11 bases unmatched. CDR3 sequence: CASSQDRGRGLSAFF. As DNA, the CDR3 is TGTGCCAGCAGCCAAGATCGAGGAAGGGGGCTGTCAGCTTTCTTT.

This clone was recorded once. This chain uses TRBV5-1 with TRBJ2-1; the D gene is possibly TRBD1 (6 bases). The germline V gene encodes CDR1 SGHRS and CDR2 YFSETQ. The CDR3 spans 14 residues. The V end lost 4 bases, the J end lost 3 bases, and 11 bases lay between the germline ends. The DNA of the CDR3 is TGCGCCAGCAGCCCCAGGGGCAGCTACAATGAGCAGTTCTTC. Protein: CASSPRGSYNEQFF.

The rearrangement links TRBV23-1 to TRBJ2-1; 7 bases align to TRBD2. TRBV23-1 falls under the ORF class, with uncertain function. V lost 4 bases and J lost 5; bases outside the gene matches: 14. The CDR3 spans 17 residues. The chain's CDR3 is CASSRPLGGSGHNEQFF. Written as DNA, the CDR3 is TGCGCCAGCAGTCGCCCCCTTGGCGGGAGTGGCCACAATGAGCAGTTCTTC.

This chain joins TRBV3-1 (or the pseudogene TRBV3-2) and TRBJ1-1; possibly TRBD1 for D (6 bases). This CDR3 is 15 amino acids long. V lost 4 bases and J 4 bases, leaving 16 bases between the germline ends. Germline V CDR1 and CDR2: LGHDT, YNNKEL (reference sequence). The CDR3: CASSPPVPGATEAFF. As DNA, the CDR3 is TGTGCCAGCAGCCCCCCGGTCCCAGGGGCCACTGAAGCTTTCTTT.

V gene TRBV5-8 combines with J gene TRBJ1-3; perhaps TRBD1 as D (5 bases). Deletions cut 4 bases from V and 3 bases from J, with 17 bases between. Germline assignment: CDR1 SGHTS and CDR2 YDEGEE. CDR3 size: 16 residues. The CDR3 nucleotides are TGTGCCAGCAGCCCCCGACAGAATCCGTTTGGAAACACCATATATTTT. Translated, it gives CASSPRQNPFGNTIYF.

J is TRBJ2-3 and V is TRBV9, with a weak D call TRBD2 (6 bases). The germline gives CDR1 SGDLS, CDR2 YYNGEE. CDR3 length: 15 residues. V lost 6 bases to trimming and J lost 1 base, with 15 bases between them. The CDR3 DNA reads TGTGCCAGCAACAACCAACTAGCCGGCACAGATACGCAGTATTTT. Translation: CASNNQLAGTDTQYF. Full variable domain (remainder filled in from reference TRBV9 and TRBJ2-3): DSGVTQTPKHLITATGQRVTLRCSPRSGDLSVYWYQQSLDQGLQFLIQYYNGEERAKGNILERFSAQQFPDLHSELNLSSLELGDSALYFCASNNQLAGTDTQYFGPGTRLTVL.

This chain uses TRBV2 with TRBJ1-5; maybe TRBD1 (6 bases). Germline assignment: CDR1 SNHLY and CDR2 FYNNEI. Between the trimmed V and J ends, which lost 4 bases and 7 bases, there was a span of 17 bases. CDR3 length: 15 amino acids. This CDR3 is CASSVGRGASQPQHF. For the CDR3, the DNA is TGTGCCAGCAGTGTAGGGCGGGGGGCGTCCCAGCCCCAGCATTTT.

This rearrangement joins TRBV10-3 to TRBJ2-6; D is possibly TRBD1 (6 bases). Deletions cut 7 bases from V and 0 bases from J, with 16 bases between. The CDR3 extends over 17 amino acids. CDR1 is ENHRY and CDR2 is SYGVKD in the germline V gene. CDR3 DNA: TGTGCCATCACAGGGGCAGGGGCAGCCTCTGGGGCCAACGTCCTGACTTTC. Amino acid sequence: CAITGAGAASGANVLTF.

This rearrangement joins TRBV10-3 to TRBJ2-7, with 12 nucleotides matching TRBD2. Germline lookup yields CDR1 ENHRY and CDR2 SYGVKD. The V gene end was trimmed by 5 bases and the J gene end by 6 bases; junction bases not matched to a gene: 8. This CDR3 spans 15 amino acids. The CDR3 is CAISSSELAGGEQYF. CDR3 DNA: TGTGCCATCAGTTCGAGTGAACTAGCGGGGGGCGAGCAGTACTTC.

The rearrangement links TRBV11-2 to TRBJ2-7, with 8 bases matching TRBD1. CDR1 SGHAT and CDR2 FQNNGV come from the germline V gene. The CDR3 has 13 residues. Trimming took 1 base from V and 5 from J; bases not matched to a gene: 1. In DNA form, the CDR3 reads TGTGCCAGCAGCTTAGCCAGGGGGCACGAGCAGTACTTC. Translation gives CASSLARGHEQYF.

The genes are TRBV30 and TRBJ1-1, with D tentatively TRBD1 (6 bases). V was trimmed by 0 bases and J by 4 bases, leaving 9 bases between them. The CDR3 spans 13 residues. Per germline, CDR1 GTSNPN and CDR2 SVGIG (reference sequence). CDR3 protein: CAWSVEGGTEAFF. The CDR3 DNA reads TGTGCCTGGAGTGTGGAAGGGGGCACTGAAGCTTTCTTT.

V usage is TRBV5-1 and J usage is TRBJ2-3, with D unclear. Germline V lookup: CDR1 SGHRS, CDR2 YFSETQ. This CDR3 is built from 15 residues. Trimming pared 4 bases from V and 0 bases from J, leaving 12 bases between. The CDR3 DNA sequence: TGCGCCAGCAGCCCTGATACTCATAGCACAGATACGCAGTATTTT. Translating it yields CASSPDTHSTDTQYF.

The chain joins TRBV27 to TRBJ1-1, with D possibly being TRBD1 (5 bases). Germline V gene lookup returns CDR1 MNHEY and CDR2 SMNVEV (reference sequence). Trimming cost V 2 bases and J 4 bases, with 8 bases left between them. The CDR3 runs to 13 residues. The CDR3 here is CASSLQGPTEAFF. CDR3 nucleotide sequence: TGTGCCAGCAGTTTACAGGGCCCCACTGAAGCTTTCTTT.

V usage is TRBV5-1 and J usage is TRBJ2-1; D ambiguous. The CDR3 contains 15 residues. Germline CDR1 and CDR2: SGHRS and YFSETQ. V was pared by 1 base and J by 1 base, with 9 bases between. The CDR3 DNA follows: TGCGCCAGCAGCTTGTACTCTAGTTCCTACAATGAGCAGTTCTTC. Translating it yields CASSLYSSSYNEQFF.

The CDR3 coding sequence is TGTGCCACCAGTGACCAGCGGGAGGTTAATGAGCAGTTCTTC. Translating gives CATSDQREVNEQFF. The chain is built from TRBV24-1 and TRBJ2-1, with 9 bases identical to TRBD2. Trimming cost V 4 bases and J 7 bases; bases outside gene matches: 4. The length of the CDR3 is 14 residues. Per the germline V gene, CDR1 is KGHDR and CDR2 is SFDVKD.

The chain has TRBV24-1 and TRBJ2-1; 8 bases are shared with TRBD1. Germline CDR1 reads KGHDR; CDR2 reads SFDVKD. The CDR3 has 16 amino acids. Trimming removed 2 bases from V and 6 bases from J; junction bases left unmatched: 8. CDR3 amino acids: CATSDSLDRGGNEQFF. The CDR3 region has the DNA TGTGCCACCAGTGATTCCCTAGACAGGGGAGGCAATGAGCAGTTCTTC.

The chain couples TRBV7-7 to TRBJ2-5; D unresolved. V lost 1 base and J lost 3, with 9 bases in between. There are 14 residues in the CDR3. From germline, CDR1 is SSHAT and CDR2 FNYEAQ (reference sequence). The CDR3 loop is CASSLGSGEETQYF. CDR3 DNA sequence: TGTGCCAGCAGCTTAGGTTCCGGAGAAGAGACCCAGTACTTC.